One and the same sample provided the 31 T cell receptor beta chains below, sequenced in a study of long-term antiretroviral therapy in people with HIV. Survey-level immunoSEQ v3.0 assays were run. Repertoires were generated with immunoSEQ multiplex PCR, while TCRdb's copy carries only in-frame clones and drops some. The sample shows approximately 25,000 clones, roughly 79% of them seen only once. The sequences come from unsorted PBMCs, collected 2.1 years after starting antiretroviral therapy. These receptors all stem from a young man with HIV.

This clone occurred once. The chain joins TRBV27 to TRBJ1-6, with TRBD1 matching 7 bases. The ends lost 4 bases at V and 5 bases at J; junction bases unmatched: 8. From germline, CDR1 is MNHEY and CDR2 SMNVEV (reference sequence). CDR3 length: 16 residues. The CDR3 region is CASSYLVTGNNSPLHF. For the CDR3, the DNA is TGTGCCAGCAGTTATTTGGTGACAGGGAATAATTCACCCCTCCACTTT.

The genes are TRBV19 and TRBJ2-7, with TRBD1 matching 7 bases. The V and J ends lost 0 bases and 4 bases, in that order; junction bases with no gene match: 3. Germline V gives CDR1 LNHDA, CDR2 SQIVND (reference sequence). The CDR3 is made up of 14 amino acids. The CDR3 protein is CASSIETGRYEQYF. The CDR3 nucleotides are TGTGCCAGTAGTATAGAGACAGGGAGATACGAGCAGTACTTC.

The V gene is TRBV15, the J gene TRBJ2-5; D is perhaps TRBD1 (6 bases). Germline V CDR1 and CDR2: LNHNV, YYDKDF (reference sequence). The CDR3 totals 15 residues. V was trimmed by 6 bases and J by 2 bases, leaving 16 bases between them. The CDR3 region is CATREGNRVQETQYF. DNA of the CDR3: TGTGCCACCAGAGAGGGTAACAGGGTACAAGAGACCCAGTACTTC.

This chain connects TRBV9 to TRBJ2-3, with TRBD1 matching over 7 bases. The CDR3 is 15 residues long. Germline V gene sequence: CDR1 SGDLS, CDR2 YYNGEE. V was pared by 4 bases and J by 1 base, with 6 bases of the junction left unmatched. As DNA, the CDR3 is TGTGCCAGCAGCCCTTTGGACAGGCGCACAGATACGCAGTATTTT. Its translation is CASSPLDRRTDTQYF. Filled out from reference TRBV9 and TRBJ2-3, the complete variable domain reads DSGVTQTPKHLITATGQRVTLRCSPRSGDLSVYWYQQSLDQGLQFLIQYYNGEERAKGNILERFSAQQFPDLHSELNLSSLELGDSALYFCASSPLDRRTDTQYFGPGTRLTVL.

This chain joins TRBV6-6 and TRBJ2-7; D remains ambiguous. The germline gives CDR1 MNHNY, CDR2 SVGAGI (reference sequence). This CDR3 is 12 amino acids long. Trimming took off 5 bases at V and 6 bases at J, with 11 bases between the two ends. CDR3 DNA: TGTGCCAGCAGTGTCCTCCTCTCCGAGCAGTACTTC. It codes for CASSVLLSEQYF.

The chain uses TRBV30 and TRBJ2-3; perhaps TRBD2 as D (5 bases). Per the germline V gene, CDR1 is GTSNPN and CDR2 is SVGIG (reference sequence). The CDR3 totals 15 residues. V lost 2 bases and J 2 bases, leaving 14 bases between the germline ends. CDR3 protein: CAWSPWRRTTDTQYF. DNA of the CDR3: TGTGCCTGGAGTCCGTGGCGGAGGACCACAGATACGCAGTATTTT.

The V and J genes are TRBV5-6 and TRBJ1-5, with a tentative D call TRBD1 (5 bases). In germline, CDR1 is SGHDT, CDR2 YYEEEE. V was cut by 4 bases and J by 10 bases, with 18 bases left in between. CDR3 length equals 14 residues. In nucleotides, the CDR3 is TGTGCCAGCAGCAACGGCCCGGGGGATCGACCCCAGCATTTT. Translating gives CASSNGPGDRPQHF.

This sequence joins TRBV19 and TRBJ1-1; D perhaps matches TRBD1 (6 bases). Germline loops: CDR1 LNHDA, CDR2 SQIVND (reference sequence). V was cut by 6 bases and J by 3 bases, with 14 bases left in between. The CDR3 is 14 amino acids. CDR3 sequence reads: CASSSSGGDTEAFF. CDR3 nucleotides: TGTGCCAGTAGCAGTTCGGGGGGCGACACTGAAGCTTTCTTT.

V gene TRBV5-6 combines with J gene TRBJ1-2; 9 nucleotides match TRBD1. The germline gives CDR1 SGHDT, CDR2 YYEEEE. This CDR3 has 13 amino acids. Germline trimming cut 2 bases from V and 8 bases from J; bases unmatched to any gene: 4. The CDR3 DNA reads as TGTGCCAGCAGCTTCCGGGACAGGGACGGCTACACCTTC. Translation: CASSFRDRDGYTF.

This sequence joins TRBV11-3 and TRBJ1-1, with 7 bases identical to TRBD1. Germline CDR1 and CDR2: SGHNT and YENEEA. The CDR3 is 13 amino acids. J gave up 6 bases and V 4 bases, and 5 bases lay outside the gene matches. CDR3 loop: CASSYDRVAEAFF. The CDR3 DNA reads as TGTGCCAGCAGCTACGACAGGGTGGCTGAAGCTTTCTTT. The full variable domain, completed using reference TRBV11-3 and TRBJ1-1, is EAGVVQSPRYKIIEKKQPVAFWCNPISGHNTLYWYLQNLGQGPELLIRYENEEAVDDSQLPKDRFSAERLKGVDSTLKIQPAELGDSAVYLCASSYDRVAEAFFGQGTRLTVV.

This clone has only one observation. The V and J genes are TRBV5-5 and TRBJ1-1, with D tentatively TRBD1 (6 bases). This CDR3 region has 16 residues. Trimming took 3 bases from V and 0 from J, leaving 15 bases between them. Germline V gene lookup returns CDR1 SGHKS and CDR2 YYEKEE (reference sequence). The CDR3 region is CASSSTDSHMNTEAFF. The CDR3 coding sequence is TGTGCCAGCAGCTCGACGGACAGCCACATGAACACTGAAGCTTTCTTT.

The CDR3 loop is CASSVTDISTDTQYF. The DNA for the CDR3 is TGTGCCAGTTCAGTGACGGATATTAGCACAGATACGCAGTATTTT. V usage is TRBV19 and J usage is TRBJ2-3; no reliable D call. Germline CDR1 LNHDA, CDR2 SQIVND (reference sequence). Trimming stripped 8 bases from V and 0 bases from J, with 15 bases between. The CDR3 is 15 residues long.

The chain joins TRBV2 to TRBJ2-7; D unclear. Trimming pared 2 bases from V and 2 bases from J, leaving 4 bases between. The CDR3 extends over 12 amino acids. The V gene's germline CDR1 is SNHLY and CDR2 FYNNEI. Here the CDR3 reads CASSETPYEQYF. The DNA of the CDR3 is TGTGCCAGCAGTGAAACGCCCTACGAGCAGTACTTC. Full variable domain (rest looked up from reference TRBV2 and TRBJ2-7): EPEVTQTPSHQVTQMGQEVILRCVPISNHLYFYWYRQILGQKVEFLVSFYNNEISEKSEIFDDQFSVERPDGSNFTLKIRSTKLEDSAMYFCASSETPYEQYFGPGTRLTVT.

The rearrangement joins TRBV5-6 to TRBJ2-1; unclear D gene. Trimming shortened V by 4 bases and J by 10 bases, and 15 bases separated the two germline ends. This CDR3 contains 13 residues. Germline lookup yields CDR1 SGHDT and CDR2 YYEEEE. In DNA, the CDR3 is TGTGCCAGCAGCATGGGCAGGTCCGCCGAGCAGTTCTTC. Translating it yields CASSMGRSAEQFF. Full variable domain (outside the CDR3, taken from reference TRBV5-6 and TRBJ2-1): DAGVTQSPTHLIKTRGQQVTLRCSPKSGHDTVSWYQQALGQGPQFIFQYYEEEERQRGNFPDRFSGHQFPNYSSELNVNALLLGDSALYLCASSMGRSAEQFFGPGTRLTVL.

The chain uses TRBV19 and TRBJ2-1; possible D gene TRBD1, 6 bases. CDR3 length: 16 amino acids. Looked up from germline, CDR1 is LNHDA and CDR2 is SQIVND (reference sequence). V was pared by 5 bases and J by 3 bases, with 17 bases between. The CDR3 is CASSAPGAALYNEQFF. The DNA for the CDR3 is TGTGCCAGTAGTGCCCCAGGGGCGGCCCTCTACAATGAGCAGTTCTTC.

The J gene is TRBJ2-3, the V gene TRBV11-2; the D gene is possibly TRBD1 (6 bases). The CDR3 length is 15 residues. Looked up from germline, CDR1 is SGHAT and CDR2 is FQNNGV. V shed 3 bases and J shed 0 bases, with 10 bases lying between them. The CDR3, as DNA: TGTGCCAGCAGCTTGCGGACAGTTAGCACAGATACGCAGTATTTT. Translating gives CASSLRTVSTDTQYF.

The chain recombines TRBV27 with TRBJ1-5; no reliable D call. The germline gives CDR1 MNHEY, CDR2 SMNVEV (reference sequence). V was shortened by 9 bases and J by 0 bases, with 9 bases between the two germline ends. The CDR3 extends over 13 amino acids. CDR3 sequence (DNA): TGTGCCAGTGGACTGTATAGCAATCAGCCCCAGCATTTT. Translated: CASGLYSNQPQHF.

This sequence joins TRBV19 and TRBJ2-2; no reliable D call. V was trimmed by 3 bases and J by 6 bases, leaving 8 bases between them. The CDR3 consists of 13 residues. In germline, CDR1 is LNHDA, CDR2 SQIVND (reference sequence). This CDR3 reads CASSIPFAGELFF. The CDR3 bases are TGTGCCAGTAGTATCCCATTCGCCGGGGAGCTGTTTTTT.

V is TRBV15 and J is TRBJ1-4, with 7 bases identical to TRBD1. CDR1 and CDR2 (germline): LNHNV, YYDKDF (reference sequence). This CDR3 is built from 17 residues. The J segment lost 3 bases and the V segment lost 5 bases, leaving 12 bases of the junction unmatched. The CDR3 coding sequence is TGTGCCACCAGCCCAGGGGGTATATCGAGACCTAATGAAAAACTGTTTTTT. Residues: CATSPGGISRPNEKLFF.

This chain's CDR3 is CAWSVGLQETQYF. The CDR3 coding sequence is TGTGCCTGGAGCGTCGGACTCCAAGAGACCCAGTACTTC. The gene calls are TRBV30 and TRBJ2-5, with D perhaps TRBD2 (5 bases). CDR3 length: 13 amino acids. The V gene lost 3 bases and the J gene lost 1 base, with 9 bases spanning the gap. Germline V CDR1 and CDR2: GTSNPN, SVGIG (reference sequence).

Here the CDR3 DNA reads TGTGCCAGCAGCTTGAACGTGGTTGGTGGCGAGCAGTACTTC. Translating gives CASSLNVVGGEQYF. The chain joins TRBV5-6 to TRBJ2-7; D is uncertain. The germline V gene has CDR1 SGHDT and CDR2 YYEEEE. V lost 1 base and J lost 6, with 14 bases in between. This CDR3 contains 14 residues.

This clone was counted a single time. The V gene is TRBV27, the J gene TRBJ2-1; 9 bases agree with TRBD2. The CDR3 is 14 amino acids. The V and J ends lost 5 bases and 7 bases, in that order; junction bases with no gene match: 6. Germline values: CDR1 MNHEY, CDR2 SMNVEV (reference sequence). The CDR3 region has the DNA TGTGCCAGCAGTATTAGCGGGAGCGTTAATGAGCAGTTCTTC. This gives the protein CASSISGSVNEQFF.

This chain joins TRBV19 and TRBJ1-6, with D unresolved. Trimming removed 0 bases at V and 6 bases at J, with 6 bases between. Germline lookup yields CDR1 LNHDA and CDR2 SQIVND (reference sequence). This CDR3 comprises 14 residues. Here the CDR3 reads CASSIEGRNSPLHF. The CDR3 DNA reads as TGTGCCAGTAGTATAGAAGGGCGTAATTCACCCCTCCACTTT.

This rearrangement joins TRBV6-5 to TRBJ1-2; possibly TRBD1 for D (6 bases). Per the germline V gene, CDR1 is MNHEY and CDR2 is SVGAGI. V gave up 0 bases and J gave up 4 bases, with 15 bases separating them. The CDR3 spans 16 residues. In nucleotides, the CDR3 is TGTGCCAGCAGTTACTCTGACGACAGGAACGGCTATGGCTACACCTTC. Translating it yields CASSYSDDRNGYGYTF.

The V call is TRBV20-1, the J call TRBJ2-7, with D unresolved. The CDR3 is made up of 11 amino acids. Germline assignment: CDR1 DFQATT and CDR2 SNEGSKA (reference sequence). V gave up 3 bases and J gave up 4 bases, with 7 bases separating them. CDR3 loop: CSASKTYEQYF. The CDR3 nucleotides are TGCAGTGCTAGTAAGACGTACGAGCAGTACTTC.

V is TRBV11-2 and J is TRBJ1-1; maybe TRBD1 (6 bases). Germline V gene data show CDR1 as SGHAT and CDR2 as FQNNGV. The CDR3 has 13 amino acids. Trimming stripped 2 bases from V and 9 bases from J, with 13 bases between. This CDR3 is CASSLLYRGQAFF. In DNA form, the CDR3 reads TGTGCCAGCAGCTTATTGTATCGGGGGCAAGCTTTCTTT.

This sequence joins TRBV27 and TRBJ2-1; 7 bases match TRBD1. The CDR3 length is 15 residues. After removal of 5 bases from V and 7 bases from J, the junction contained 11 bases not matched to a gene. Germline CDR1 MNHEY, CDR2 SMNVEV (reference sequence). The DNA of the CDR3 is TGTGCCAGCAGTACCCCGGGCACAGGGGTAAATGAGCAGTTCTTC. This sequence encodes CASSTPGTGVNEQFF.

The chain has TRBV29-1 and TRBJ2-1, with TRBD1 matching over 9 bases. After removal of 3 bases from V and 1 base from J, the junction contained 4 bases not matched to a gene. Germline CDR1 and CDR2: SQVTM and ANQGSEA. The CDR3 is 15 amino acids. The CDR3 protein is CSVESGTGSYNEQFF. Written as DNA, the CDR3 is TGCAGCGTTGAGTCCGGGACAGGGTCCTACAATGAGCAGTTCTTC.

This CDR3 reads CASSSRGAGNTIYF. CDR3 sequence (DNA): TGTGCCAGCAGCTCCCGGGGGGCCGGAAACACCATATATTTT. The genes are TRBV7-8 and TRBJ1-3; D possibly corresponds to TRBD1 (6 bases). V shed 4 bases and J shed 4 bases, with 11 bases lying between them. The CDR3 spans 14 residues. Germline V CDR1 and CDR2: SGHVS, FQNEAQ.

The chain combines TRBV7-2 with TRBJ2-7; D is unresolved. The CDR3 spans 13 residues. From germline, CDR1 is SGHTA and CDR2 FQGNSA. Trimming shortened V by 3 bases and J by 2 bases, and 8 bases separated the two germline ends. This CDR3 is CASSLRSTYEQYF. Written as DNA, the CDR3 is TGTGCCAGCAGCTTGAGGAGTACCTACGAGCAGTACTTC.

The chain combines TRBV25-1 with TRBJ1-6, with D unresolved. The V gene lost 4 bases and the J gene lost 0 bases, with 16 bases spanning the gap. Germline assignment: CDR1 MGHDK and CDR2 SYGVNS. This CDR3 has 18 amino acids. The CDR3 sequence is CASSGGRSTFSYNSPLHF. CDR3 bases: TGTGCCAGCAGTGGGGGAAGGTCCACCTTCTCCTATAATTCACCCCTCCACTTT.